This T cell receptor (beta chain) was documented in a study of T cells in Graves' hyperthyroidism and ophthalmopathy. Germline V gene sequence: CDR1 MNHEY, CDR2 SVGEGT. The CDR3 runs 15 residues. After removal of 5 bases from V and 0 bases from J, the junction contained 5 bases not matched to a gene. Note on this clonotype: As yet, its antigen is unknown.

Broader study findings: Blood shared most expanded thyroid clonotypes above 0.001.

Ahead of any ophthalmopathy symptoms, the blood sample was obtained at the first diagnosis of hyperthyroidism. The PBMCs were sourced from fresh peripheral blood (around 9.9 ml). Amplified regions were TCR beta CDR3 sequences from RNA transcripts. Carried out on the TCR CDR3, a first-round RT-PCR used the HTBI primer set. TCRdb used MiXCR to reprocess the multiplex PCR reads, holding one entry per CDR3 protein. The sample lists nearly 600,000 distinct CDR3 sequences, around 14% occurring once. The clonotype originates from a woman aged 25-40 years with Graves' hyperthyroidism that later progressed to Graves' ophthalmopathy. This chain uses TRBV6-2 or TRBV6-3 with TRBJ2-3; 7 bases are a match to TRBD1. Material for sequencing was blood. This CDR3 is CASSTSRGSTDTQYF. The DNA for the CDR3 is TGTGCCAGCAGTACCTCCAGGGGGAGCACAGATACGCAGTATTTT.